This T cell receptor beta chain was observed in a study of beta chain features in type 1 diabetes. Isolated RNA was reverse transcribed in full, so expressed TCRB transcripts were sequenced. The repertoire was sequenced with immunoSEQ multiplex PCR; TCRdb's copy has only in-frame clones and lacks some. The table lists just over 450,000 clones, approximately 28% of them singletons. This clone has more than one count but fewer than ten. The antigen is not known. V was clipped by 5 bases and J by 7 bases, with 14 bases between them. Germline-derived CDR1 and CDR2 are GTSNPN and SVGIG (reference sequence). The CDR3 runs 12 residues. Study observations and caveats: Shorter TCRB CDR3s, moderately but significantly so, were found in Type 1 diabetes patients in all four CD4+ subsets. Possibly, sequencing cDNA over-represented cells that had high TCR expression levels.

This TCR derives from a man aged 18 to 29 in good health. The genes are TRBV30 and TRBJ1-2; D ambiguous. Specimen: naive CD4+ T cells from blood. CDR3 coding DNA: TGTGCCTGGGACCTCCTACTAGGTGGCTACACCTTC. Its protein product is CAWDLLLGGYTF.